Described below is a single T cell receptor (beta chain) sequence and its context. Source study methods: Scientists estimated how many nucleated cells there were by amplifying reference gene primers. Sequencing used immunoSEQ multiplex PCR; TCRdb keeps in-frame clones, though not all of them. V and J calls and clone size are as listed in that table; D and trimming were resolved from the DNA. The sample shows some 180,000 clones, over 75% of them seen only once. This entry is derived from a study of blood T cell repertoires in COVID-19. Study background: Samples of COVID-19 (acute and convalescent) were obtained from the United States, Italy and Spain. From T cells, B-cell-depleted T cells, or PBMCs came the material, which was cDNA or gDNA.

Enrolled during active infection, Seattle patients were then followed longitudinally. What was sequenced was peripheral blood. The TCR was taken from a middle-aged man with COVID-19, enrolled during active disease.

In DNA form, the CDR3 reads TGTGCCAGCAGCTTAGTGGGGGAGGACACTGAAGCTTTCTTT. It yields the protein CASSLVGEDTEAFF. The chain recombines TRBV11-3 with TRBJ1-1, with D perhaps TRBD1 (5 bases). The CDR3 loop spans 14 amino acids. In germline, CDR1 is SGHNT, CDR2 YENEEA. The germline V and J ends were trimmed by 1 base and 3 bases, with 9 bases remaining between them.